This T cell receptor beta chain was identified in a study of blood T cell repertoires in COVID-19. The overall study: Sources were T cells, B-cell-depleted T cells, or PBMCs; the material itself was cDNA or gDNA.

This clone occurred once. The CDR3 is 19 residues long. Germline V gene data show CDR1 as MGHRA and CDR2 as YSYEKL. V gave up 1 base and J gave up 3 bases, with 25 bases separating them. TCRdb keeps only in-frame clones here, not all; method: immunoSEQ multiplex PCR. Found here are approximately 230,000 clones, approximately 82% of them singletons; the top ten hold roughly 15%. This chain uses TRBV4-1 with TRBJ2-7, with a possible D match to TRBD1 (5 bases). Sequenced input: PBMCs or T cells enriched from blood (not recorded which). The clonotype originates from a man between 35 and 55 years old who had recovered from COVID-19. The CDR3 coding sequence is TGCGCCAGCAGCCAAGTATCAGAAATCAATACTCCCCAGGGCTACGAGCAGTACTTC. Amino acids: CASSQVSEINTPQGYEQYF.